One and the same sample provided the 3 T cell receptor beta chains below, sequenced in a study of blood T cells in healthy people across ages. Sample-barcoded 5' priming and a J-beta primer mix drove a second PCR of roughly 6 to 12 cycles. MiXCR was run by TCRdb on the 5' RACE reads, yielding one entry per CDR3 protein. The sample records around 900,000 distinct CDR3 sequences, 29% being singletons. Sequenced material: blood. The receptor set was obtained from a woman of 80 years or more in good health.

This sequence joins TRBV10-2 and TRBJ2-2; perhaps TRBD1 as D (6 bases). V lost 7 bases, J lost 3 bases, and 24 bases lay in between. The germline V gene encodes CDR1 WSHSY and CDR2 SAAADI. This CDR3 has 18 residues. The CDR3 DNA follows: TGCGCCAGCAACCCGTCCTTCGTCAGGGGTCGAGACACCGGGGAGCTGTTTTTT. This sequence encodes CASNPSFVRGRDTGELFF.

The chain employs TRBV20-1 and TRBJ2-3, with D unclear. This CDR3 contains 13 residues. CDR1 is DFQATT, CDR2 SNEGSKA, per germline (reference sequence). V lost 2 bases and J 4 bases, leaving 10 bases between the germline ends. DNA of the CDR3: TGCAGTGCTAGACGGACCGCGGCAGATACGCAGTATTTT. Its protein product is CSARRTAADTQYF.

With respect to this clonotype: Mismatch with germline at one junction end may stem from a read error. In nucleotides, the CDR3 is TGCGCCAGCAGCCGCGGGACAGGGGGTTATAATTCACCCTTCCACTTT. It is translated as CASSRGTGGYNSPFHF. V and J are TRBV4-3 and TRBJ1-6; 11 bases align to TRBD1. Germline V gives CDR1 LGHNA, CDR2 YSLEER. The CDR3 is 16 residues long.